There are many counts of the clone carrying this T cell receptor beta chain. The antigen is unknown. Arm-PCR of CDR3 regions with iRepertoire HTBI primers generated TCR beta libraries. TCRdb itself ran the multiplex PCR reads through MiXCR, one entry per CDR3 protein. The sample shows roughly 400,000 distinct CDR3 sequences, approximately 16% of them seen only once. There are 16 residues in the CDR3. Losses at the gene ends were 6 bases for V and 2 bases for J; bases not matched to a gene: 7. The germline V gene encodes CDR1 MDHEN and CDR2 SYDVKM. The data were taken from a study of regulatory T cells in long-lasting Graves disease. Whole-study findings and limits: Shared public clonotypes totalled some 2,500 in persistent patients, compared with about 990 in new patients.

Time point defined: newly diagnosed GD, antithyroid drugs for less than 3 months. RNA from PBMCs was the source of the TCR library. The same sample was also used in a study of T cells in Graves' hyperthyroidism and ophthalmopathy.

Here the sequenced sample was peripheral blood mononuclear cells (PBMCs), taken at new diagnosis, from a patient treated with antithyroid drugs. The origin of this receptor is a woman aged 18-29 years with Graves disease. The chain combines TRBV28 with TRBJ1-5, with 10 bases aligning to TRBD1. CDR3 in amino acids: CASRAAGTGGNQPQHF. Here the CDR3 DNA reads TGTGCCAGCAGAGCCGCCGGGACAGGGGGCAATCAGCCCCAGCATTTT.